This entry concerns a single T cell receptor (beta chain). Its specificity is not known. The record originates from a study of post-analysis software for immune sequencing data. Study as a whole: Recorded subtypes: relapsing-remitting, secondary progressive, progressive-relapsing; some patients unannotated. General observations from the study: For normalized Chao1 diversity, multiple sclerosis patients scored significantly lower than controls did. When the samples were clustered directly with F measure, those that had been prepared in the same batch showed strong co-clustering. Among roughly 5 TRBV segments more frequent in patients than controls were TRBV5-6, TRBV5-1 and TRBV20-1.

The TCR beta cDNA libraries carried unique molecular identifiers. Each batch of about 0.95 to 11 million T cells produced a few hundred thousand cDNA molecules. TCRdb independently ran MiXCR on the PCR reads; one entry per CDR3 protein. This sample has about half a million distinct CDR3 sequences, with 34% found just once. This CDR3 is built from 15 residues. In germline, CDR1 is SGHTA, CDR2 FQGNSA. V lost 1 base and J 5 bases, leaving 14 bases between the germline ends. This receptor was obtained from a girl younger than 18 with multiple sclerosis. The genes are TRBV7-2 and TRBJ2-5; a weak D match, TRBD2 (6 bases). The material sequenced was blood. In DNA form, the CDR3 reads TGTGCCAGCAGCTTAGGATCGACTAGTTGGGAGACCCAGTACTTC. Amino acid sequence: CASSLGSTSWETQYF.